This T cell receptor (beta chain) was captured in a study of shared clonotypes between healthy human individuals. TCRdb's copy holds only in-frame clones and misses some; the assay was immunoSEQ multiplex PCR. The repertoire consists of fewer than 1 million clones, with about 97% occurring once and the leading ten covering less than 0.3%. The germline CDR1 and CDR2 sequences are LNHDA and SQIVND (reference sequence). The CDR3 is 15 residues long. Trimming took off 0 bases at V and 0 bases at J, with 9 bases between the two ends. Cells designated naive CD8 were CD45RO-negative and were positively selected for CCR7, with terminally differentiated effector memory CD45RA+ cells excluded.

The chain recombines TRBV19 with TRBJ2-7; tentative D call: TRBD1 (6 bases). Sequenced: naive CD8+ T cells sorted from blood. The TCR was taken from a man aged 30 to 39 in good health. CDR3 region: CASSIDLGASYEQYF. The CDR3 coding sequence is TGTGCCAGTAGTATAGATCTGGGGGCCTCCTACGAGCAGTACTTC.